A single sample is the source of the 8 T cell receptor beta chains below, sequenced in a study of T cell repertoires in cytomegalovirus infection. One entry per CDR3 protein, called by TCRdb with MiXCR from the reads. The repertoire holds under 250,000 distinct CDR3 sequences, with around 6.6% as singletons. Specimen: PBMCs. Receptor source: a human donor in good health (CMV status not recorded). Some clones in this sample may be carry-over from other donors' samples.

Of note for this clonotype: Just one base apart from a much larger clone, this may be a read error. Likely a read error: the CDR3 ends without its conserved phenylalanine or tryptophan. This chain joins TRBV10-3 and TRBJ1-6; D may be TRBD1 (6 bases). In germline, CDR1 is ENHRY, CDR2 SYGVKD. The CDR3 is 15 amino acids. V gave up 3 bases and J gave up 5 bases, with 11 bases separating them. The CDR3 spells CAISEDGQHNSPLHI. Here the CDR3 DNA reads TGTGCCATCAGTGAAGACGGACAGCATAATTCACCCCTCCACATT.

This clonotype has at least ten counts. V usage is TRBV7-9 and J usage is TRBJ1-2; D uncertain. This CDR3 comprises 13 residues. Trimming left V 1 base short and J 8 bases short, with 11 bases between. The germline gives CDR1 SEHNR, CDR2 FQNEAQ (reference sequence). CDR3 bases: TGTGCCAGCAGCTTAGAACGGACGGGAGGCTACACCTTC. Encoded protein: CASSLERTGGYTF.

In this sample, this clonotype turned up many times. The chain recombines TRBV2 with TRBJ2-4; 10 nucleotides agree with TRBD2. Looked up from germline, CDR1 is SNHLY and CDR2 is FYNNEI. The V and J ends lost 9 bases and 5 bases, in that order; junction bases with no gene match: 7. The CDR3 loop spans 14 amino acids. CDR3 region: CASRPGTSENIQYF. The DNA of the CDR3 is TGTGCCAGTAGACCCGGGACTAGCGAAAACATTCAGTACTTC.

The table lists this clonotype with many counts. The chain uses TRBV6-5 and TRBJ2-2; 11 nucleotides agree with TRBD2. The CDR3 totals 17 residues. Germline V lookup: CDR1 MNHEY, CDR2 SVGAGI. With V trimmed by 4 bases and J by 4 bases, 8 bases remained unmatched. The CDR3 loop reads CASSSQLAGVSTGELFF. The CDR3 DNA follows: TGTGCCAGCAGTTCCCAACTAGCGGGGGTTAGCACCGGGGAGCTGTTTTTT.

This clonotype has at least ten counts. V and J are TRBV28 and TRBJ1-4; maybe TRBD1 (6 bases). V was shortened by 4 bases and J by 7 bases, with 22 bases between the two germline ends. CDR1 is MDHEN and CDR2 is SYDVKM in the germline V gene. This CDR3 is built from 17 residues. CDR3 loop: CASSSELQGSWSEKLFF. In DNA, the CDR3 is TGTGCCAGCAGTTCCGAACTTCAGGGGTCTTGGAGTGAAAAACTGTTTTTT.

This clonotype was recorded many times. This chain links TRBV29-1 with TRBJ2-2; a possible D gene is TRBD2 (5 bases). Deletions cut 4 bases from V and 6 bases from J, with 9 bases between. The CDR3 length is 12 residues. Germline CDR1 is SQVTM and CDR2 is ANQGSEA. In DNA, the CDR3 is TGCAGCGTTGGCGAGGGCCCCGGGGAGCTGTTTTTT. Translating it yields CSVGEGPGELFF.

This clonotype was detected many times. The chain is built from TRBV5-1 and TRBJ2-5, with D maybe TRBD1 (6 bases). Germline CDR1 reads SGHRS; CDR2 reads YFSETQ. V lost 4 bases to trimming and J lost 5 bases, with 21 bases between them. The CDR3 runs to 16 residues. CDR3 amino acids: CASSTGTDPQGETQYF. The CDR3 DNA is TGCGCCAGCAGCACAGGAACGGACCCTCAGGGGGAGACCCAGTACTTC. The full variable domain, with the rest looked up from reference TRBV5-1 and TRBJ2-5, is KAGVTQTPRYLIKTRGQQVTLSCSPISGHRSVSWYQQTPGQGLQFLFEYFSETQRNKGNFPGRFSGRQFSNSRSEMNVSTLELGDSALYLCASSTGTDPQGETQYFGPGTRLLVL.

This clonotype has at least ten counts. The rearrangement uses TRBV7-2 and TRBJ2-3; 11 bases are shared with TRBD2. CDR1 is SGHTA, CDR2 FQGNSA, per germline. The CDR3 extends over 16 amino acids. Trimming at V came to 5 bases and at J to 7 bases, leaving 11 bases not matched to a gene. The CDR3 coding sequence is TGTGCCAGCAGCCTTCGACTAGCGGGGACACAGAATACGCAGTATTTT. Its protein product is CASSLRLAGTQNTQYF. Drawing the rest from reference TRBV7-2 and TRBJ2-3, the complete variable domain is GAGVSQSPSNKVTEKGKDVELRCDPISGHTALYWYRQSLGQGLEFLIYFQGNSAPDKSGLPSDRFSAERTGGSVSTLTIQRTQQEDSAVYLCASSLRLAGTQNTQYFGPGTRLTVL.